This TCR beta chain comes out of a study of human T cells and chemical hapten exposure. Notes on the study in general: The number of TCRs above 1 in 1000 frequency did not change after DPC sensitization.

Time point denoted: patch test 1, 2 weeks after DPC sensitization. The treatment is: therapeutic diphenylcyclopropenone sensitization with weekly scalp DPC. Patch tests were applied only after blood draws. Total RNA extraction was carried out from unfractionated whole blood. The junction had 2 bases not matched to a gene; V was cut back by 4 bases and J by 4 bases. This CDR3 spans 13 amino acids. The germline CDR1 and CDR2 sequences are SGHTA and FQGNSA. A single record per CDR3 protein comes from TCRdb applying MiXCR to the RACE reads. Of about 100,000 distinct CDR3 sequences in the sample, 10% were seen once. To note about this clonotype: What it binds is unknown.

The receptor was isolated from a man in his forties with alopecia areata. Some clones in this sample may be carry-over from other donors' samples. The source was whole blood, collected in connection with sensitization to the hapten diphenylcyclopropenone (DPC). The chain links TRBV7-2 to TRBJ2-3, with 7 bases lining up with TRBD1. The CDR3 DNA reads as TGTGCCAGCAGCTGGGACAGTCCAGATACGCAGTATTTT. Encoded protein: CASSWDSPDTQYF.